The present entry profiles one TCR beta chain with its context. Study processing details: The authors estimated nucleated cell counts from reference gene primer amplification. Sequencing used immunoSEQ multiplex PCR; TCRdb keeps in-frame clones, though not all of them. The V and J calls and clone size are taken from that table; D and trimming were inferred from the DNA. The data hold some 46,000 clones, with around 86% observed a single time. This record comes from a study of blood T cell repertoires in COVID-19. At the level of the study: T cells, B-cell-depleted T cells, or PBMCs supplied cDNA or gDNA.

The CDR3 runs to 14 residues. V was pared by 4 bases and J by 4 bases, with 11 bases between. The germline gives CDR1 SGHVS, CDR2 FQNEAQ. The source of this sequence is a human donor in a cohort sampled during active COVID-19. Specimen: peripheral blood. The V gene is TRBV7-8, the J gene TRBJ1-5; tentatively, D is TRBD1 (6 bases). CDR3: CASSYDRINQPQHF. The CDR3, as DNA: TGTGCCAGCAGCTACGACAGGATTAATCAGCCCCAGCATTTT.